This T cell receptor beta chain was identified during a study of regulatory T cells. Overall study results and limits: In patients, unique TRB V-J pairs were restricted and V/J usage skewed, especially in Tregs. Shannon entropy was nonsignificantly lower in patient CD8+ T cells than control CD8+ cells.

CDR1 and CDR2 from the germline V gene are SGHDT and YYEEEE. V dropped 4 bases and J dropped 3; count of bases not matched to a gene: 5. The CDR3 has 15 amino acids. This clone appeared a single time. What it recognizes is unknown. Primers: 52 TRBV forward and 13 TRBJ reverse. The data were produced by immunoSEQ multiplex PCR, yet TCRdb's version contains in-frame clones alone and is incomplete. The sample lists a few thousand clones; more than 80% were seen once. At testing, patients were 2 to 39 years old, with reduced naive and increased memory T-cell proportions. The receptor was derived from a child younger than 18 with CD3G deficiency. The rearrangement uses TRBV5-6 and TRBJ2-1; 9 bases agree with TRBD1. The sequenced sample was CD8+ T cells sorted from blood. The CDR3 DNA sequence: TGTGCCAGCAGCCACCGGGACAGGGACTACAATGAGCAGTTCTTC. Residues: CASSHRDRDYNEQFF.